One and the same sample provided the 16 T cell receptor beta chains below, sequenced in a study of CD8+CD57+ T cells in acquired aplastic anemia. Template material for TCR beta VDJ and CDR3 profiling consisted of genomic DNA. TCRdb called the reads again in MiXCR, with one record for every CDR3 protein. The sample lists 150,000 to 200,000 distinct CDR3 sequences, more than 45% occurring once. Patients who underwent sequencing had shown CD8+CD57+ cell expansion by flow cytometry. The sequenced sample consisted of sorted CD4+, CD8+, or CD8+CD57+ T cells (not recorded which) from PBMCs. These receptors originate from a human donor with aplastic anemia.

The chain couples TRBV10-3 to TRBJ2-7, with TRBD2 matching over 15 bases. Trimming removed 4 bases from V and 0 bases from J; junction bases left unmatched: 1. The CDR3 is 16 amino acids. Germline V gives CDR1 ENHRY, CDR2 SYGVKD. The CDR3 loop reads CAISGTSGGASYEQYF. CDR3 coding DNA: TGTGCCATCAGTGGGACTAGCGGGGGGGCCTCCTACGAGCAGTACTTC.

Many counts were recorded for this clonotype. V and J are TRBV29-1 and TRBJ1-1; 7 positions agree with TRBD1. J lost 5 bases, V lost 5 bases, and 8 bases had no gene match. CDR3 length: 13 residues. Germline V gives CDR1 SQVTM, CDR2 ANQGSEA. The chain's CDR3 is CSVSTGRLTEAFF. The CDR3 region has the DNA TGCAGCGTTTCGACAGGGAGGTTGACTGAAGCTTTCTTT.

This clonotype appeared a single time. A much larger clone lies a single base off, so this may be a read error. The rearrangement uses TRBV3-1 and TRBJ2-7, with 8 bases matching TRBD1. Germline-derived CDR1 and CDR2 are LGHDT and YNNKEL (reference sequence). CDR3 size: 14 residues. CDR3 nucleotides: TGTGCCAGCAGCCTAGGGACAGGACCCTACGAGCAGCACTTC. Protein product: CASSLGTGPYEQHF.

For this clonotype: A read error may account for a junction end that differs from germline. The rearrangement links TRBV10-3 to TRBJ2-1; 10 bases map to TRBD1. CDR3 length equals 15 residues. Germline V gene lookup returns CDR1 ENHRY and CDR2 SYGVKD. The CDR3 DNA reads as TGTGCCAGCAGTTACGGGACAGGGGTTGGCAATGAGCAGTTCTTC. The encoded protein is CASSYGTGVGNEQFF.

This chain links TRBV2 with TRBJ1-5, with no clear D. V was trimmed by 3 bases and J by 9 bases, leaving 9 bases between them. This CDR3 is 12 amino acids long. Germline V gene sequence: CDR1 SNHLY, CDR2 FYNNEI. Written as DNA, the CDR3 is TGTGCCAGCAGTGATCTGGGAGGGCCCCAGCATTTT. This gives the protein CASSDLGGPQHF.

This clonotype was observed a handful of times. J is TRBJ1-2 and V is TRBV6-1; tentatively, D is TRBD1 (5 bases). Germline V gene sequence: CDR1 MNHNS, CDR2 SASEGT. This CDR3 contains 13 residues. Trimming removed 0 bases at V and 6 bases at J, with 8 bases between. For the CDR3, the DNA is TGTGCCAGCAGTGAAGCAGGGGATGATGGCTACACCTTC. Protein: CASSEAGDDGYTF.

This clonotype was seen a handful of times. The CDR3 reads CASSAGTGDQETQYF. CDR3 coding DNA: TGTGCCAGCAGCGCCGGGACAGGCGATCAAGAGACCCAGTACTTC. The chain recombines TRBV7-9 with TRBJ2-5; 8 positions match TRBD1. CDR1 and CDR2 (germline): SEHNR, FQNEAQ (reference sequence). The ends lost 5 bases at V and 2 bases at J; junction bases unmatched: 7. This CDR3 spans 15 amino acids.

This clonotype was observed a few times. The chain couples TRBV10-3 to TRBJ2-7; maybe TRBD1 (6 bases). CDR1 is ENHRY and CDR2 is SYGVKD in the germline V gene. V lost 5 bases to trimming and J lost 1 base, with 6 bases between them. This CDR3 is built from 12 residues. The CDR3 DNA reads as TGTGCCATCAGTCAGGGGTCCTACGAGCAGTACTTC. Its protein product is CAISQGSYEQYF.

As for this clonotype: This may come from a read error, since a much larger clone is one base off. The rearrangement joins TRBV5-8 to TRBJ2-7; D is unresolved. Per the germline V gene, CDR1 is SGHTS and CDR2 is YDEGEE. The CDR3 spans 14 residues. Trimming shortened V by 6 bases and J by 5 bases, and 18 bases separated the two germline ends. The CDR3 DNA is TGTGCCAGCAACTTCAAGTGGGGTCTTGACGAGCAGTACTTC. It codes for CASNFKWGLDEQYF. The entire variable domain, with the rest obtained from reference TRBV5-8 and TRBJ2-7, is as follows: EAGVTQSPTHLIKTRGQQATLRCSPISGHTSVYWYQQALGLGLQFLLWYDEGEERNRGNFPPRFSGRQFPNYSSELNVNALELEDSALYLCASNFKWGLDEQYFGPGTRLTVT.

This clonotype occurred a few times. The chain joins TRBV5-6 to TRBJ1-3; TRBD1 aligns across 7 bases. Germline V gives CDR1 SGHDT, CDR2 YYEEEE. V shed 4 bases, J shed 4 bases, and the junction held 11 bases outside the gene matches. The CDR3 is 16 amino acids. The CDR3: CASSETGATPGNTIYF. CDR3 nucleotide sequence: TGTGCCAGCAGCGAAACAGGGGCGACTCCCGGAAACACCATATATTTT.

In regard to this clonotype: One junction end does not reproduce the germline sequence, and a read error may be involved. The chain's CDR3 is CAGSGSGGINYSEKLFF. The CDR3 nucleotides are TGTGCCGGCAGTGGATCAGGGGGCATTAACTACAGCGAAAAACTGTTTTTT. The chain has TRBV25-1 and TRBJ1-4; TRBD1 matches at 8 bases. CDR1 is MGHDK, CDR2 SYGVNS, per germline. The CDR3 length is 17 residues.

By sample fraction, this clonotype is medium-sized (0.01 to 0.1%). The chain carries TRBV2 and TRBJ1-6, with TRBD1 as a possible D gene (5 bases). V lost 8 bases and J 2 bases, leaving 7 bases between the germline ends. The germline gives CDR1 SNHLY, CDR2 FYNNEI. The CDR3 extends over 13 amino acids. The CDR3 nucleotides are TGTGCCAGCCGGGGGGCCTATAATTCACCCCTCCACTTT. It translates to CASRGAYNSPLHF.

The chain recombines TRBV25-1 with TRBJ2-3; D unclear. Deletions cut 3 bases from V and 0 bases from J, with 7 bases between. Germline CDR1 MGHDK, CDR2 SYGVNS. The CDR3 consists of 14 residues. CDR3 nucleotide sequence: TGTGCCAGCAGTGAGTGGTTTAGCACAGATACGCAGTATTTT. It translates to CASSEWFSTDTQYF.

Notes on this clonotype: An end of the junction does not agree with germline; a read error may underlie this. J is TRBJ1-3 and V is TRBV7-6, with unresolved D. From germline, CDR1 is SGHVS and CDR2 FNYEAQ. The CDR3 has 13 amino acids. The CDR3 region is CASSSGVGNTIYF. The CDR3 DNA reads TGTGCCAGCAGTTCCGGCGTCGGAAACACCATATATTTC.

The chain joins TRBV10-3 to TRBJ2-7; 7 positions agree with TRBD1. The CDR3 spans 15 residues. J lost 7 bases, V lost 2 bases, and 11 bases had no gene match. Per germline, CDR1 ENHRY and CDR2 SYGVKD. CDR3 coding DNA: TGTGCCATCAGTGAGCCGGGACAGACCGGACGGGAGCAGTACTTC. It encodes CAISEPGQTGREQYF.

This clonotype was picked up many times. The chain recombines TRBV24-1 with TRBJ1-4; 10 bases align to TRBD1. CDR3 length: 15 amino acids. Germline values: CDR1 KGHDR, CDR2 SFDVKD. With V trimmed by 2 bases and J by 6 bases, 2 bases remained unmatched. CDR3 in amino acids: CATSDSGTGDEKLFF. Written as DNA, the CDR3 is TGTGCCACCAGTGATTCCGGGACAGGGGATGAAAAACTGTTTTTT.